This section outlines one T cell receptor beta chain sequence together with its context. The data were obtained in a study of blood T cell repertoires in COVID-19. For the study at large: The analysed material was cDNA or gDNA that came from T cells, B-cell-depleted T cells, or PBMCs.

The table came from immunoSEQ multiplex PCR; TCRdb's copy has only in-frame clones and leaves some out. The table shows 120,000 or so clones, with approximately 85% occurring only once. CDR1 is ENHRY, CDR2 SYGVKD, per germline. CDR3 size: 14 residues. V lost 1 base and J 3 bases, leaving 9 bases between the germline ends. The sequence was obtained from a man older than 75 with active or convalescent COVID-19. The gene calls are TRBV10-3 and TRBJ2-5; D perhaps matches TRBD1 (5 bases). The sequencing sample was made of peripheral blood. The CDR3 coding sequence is TGTGCCATCAGTGAGTACGCAGGGAAAGAGACCCAGTACTTC. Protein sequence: CAISEYAGKETQYF.